What follows are 11 T cell receptor beta chains derived from one specimen sequenced in a study of T-cell memory formation after mild COVID-19. One entry per CDR3 protein, called by TCRdb with MiXCR from the 5' RACE reads. The top ten hold more than 2% of the sample, which has some 150,000 distinct CDR3 sequences, roughly 6.2% seen once. The sample consisted of PBMCs or a T cell subset sorted from them (not recorded which). These receptors all come from an adult woman who had mild COVID-19 (a few samples of this study predate the infection). Cell type and time point are not known.

For this clonotype: At one boundary the junction diverges from the germline segment, which might be a read error. The chain has TRBV6-1 and TRBJ2-7; D gene ambiguous. There are 13 residues in the CDR3. Germline V gives CDR1 MNHNS, CDR2 SASEGT. CDR3 DNA: TGTGCCAGCAGTGAAGACCCGCGGTCTACCGCCAGATTC. It translates to CASSEDPRSTARF.

Only a few counts were recorded for this clonotype. This sequence joins TRBV5-1 and TRBJ2-1, with TRBD2 identical over 11 bases. With 7 bases clipped from V and 1 base from J, the junction kept 7 bases outside the gene matches. Germline CDR1 and CDR2: SGHRS and YFSETQ. CDR3 length: 16 residues. The CDR3 bases are TGCGCCAGCGTACCCATAGCGGGAGGGTCCTACAATGAGCAGTTCTTC. Its translation: CASVPIAGGSYNEQFF.

The chain employs TRBV11-3 and TRBJ2-1, with 14 positions matching TRBD2. The V gene's germline CDR1 is SGHNT and CDR2 YENEEA. J was trimmed by 9 bases and V by 5 bases; bases with no gene match: 9. The CDR3 sequence is 16 residues long. This chain's CDR3 is CASSPPTSGRATEQFF. The CDR3, as DNA: TGTGCCAGCAGCCCCCCGACTAGCGGGAGGGCCACTGAGCAGTTCTTC.

This clonotype has ten or more counts. This chain connects TRBV12-3 or TRBV12-4 to TRBJ1-5; D is unresolved. V lost 6 bases, J lost 7 bases, and 10 bases lay in between. This CDR3 is 12 amino acids long. The CDR3 DNA reads as TGTGCCAGCAGCTTCTCCTTACAGCCCCAGCATTTT. This translates into CASSFSLQPQHF.

This clonotype has only a few counts. CDR3 residues: CASSLDLRRMNTEAFF. CDR3 nucleotides: TGTGCCAGCAGCTTAGATCTACGTAGGATGAACACTGAAGCTTTCTTT. V usage is TRBV11-2 and J usage is TRBJ1-1; D is ambiguous. Germline V gives CDR1 SGHAT, CDR2 FQNNGV. The CDR3 length is 16 residues. Trimming shortened V by 0 bases and J by 0 bases, and 11 bases separated the two germline ends.

This clonotype was observed many times. The rearrangement uses TRBV18 and TRBJ2-5; D may be TRBD2 (7 bases). V lost 1 base, J lost 4 bases, and 19 bases lay in between. There are 17 residues in the CDR3. CDR1 KGHSH and CDR2 LQKENI come from the germline V gene. CDR3: CASSPRSGGQGRETQYF. The CDR3 coding sequence is TGTGCCAGCTCACCACGGTCGGGGGGACAAGGGCGAGAGACCCAGTACTTC. The entire variable domain, with the rest obtained from reference TRBV18 and TRBJ2-5, is as follows: NAGVMQNPRHLVRRRGQEARLRCSPMKGHSHVYWYRQLPEEGLKFMVYLQKENIIDESGMPKERFSAEFPKEGPSILRIQQVVRGDSAAYFCASSPRSGGQGRETQYFGPGTRLLVL.

CDR3 amino acids: CASSQDRLDQGTYNSPLHF. The CDR3 coding sequence is TGCGCCAGCAGCCAAGATCGGCTTGATCAGGGAACCTATAATTCACCCCTCCACTTT. The rearrangement links TRBV4-1 to TRBJ1-6; D is possibly TRBD1 (5 bases). The CDR3 covers 19 residues. V was clipped by 0 bases and J by 2 bases, with 17 bases between them. Germline V gene lookup returns CDR1 MGHRA and CDR2 YSYEKL.

This clonotype was seen ten or more times. The rearrangement uses TRBV11-2 and TRBJ2-7; no definite D call. Trimming took 6 bases from V and 0 from J, leaving 18 bases between them. The CDR3 totals 16 residues. The V gene's germline CDR1 is SGHAT and CDR2 FQNNGV. The CDR3 sequence is CASSLTGLGFSYEQYF. CDR3 DNA: TGTGCCAGCAGTTTAACCGGGTTGGGCTTCTCCTACGAGCAGTACTTC. The whole variable domain, remainder taken from reference TRBV11-2 and TRBJ2-7, is EAGVAQSPRYKIIEKRQSVAFWCNPISGHATLYWYQQILGQGPKLLIQFQNNGVVDDSQLPKDRFSAERLKGVDSTLKIQPAKLEDSAVYLCASSLTGLGFSYEQYFGPGTRLTVT.

This clonotype has just a few counts. The chain carries TRBV15 and TRBJ2-3, with no clear D. Per the germline V gene, CDR1 is LNHNV and CDR2 is YYDKDF (reference sequence). This CDR3 has 16 residues. Trimming removed 5 bases at V and 3 bases at J, with 18 bases between. The CDR3 nucleotides read TGTGCCACCAGCCTTGGATGGGGAATAGGGACAGATACGCAGTATTTT. This codes for CATSLGWGIGTDTQYF.

This clonotype was found many times. V usage is TRBV7-9 and J usage is TRBJ1-2, with unresolved D. This CDR3 comprises 12 residues. From germline, CDR1 is SEHNR and CDR2 FQNEAQ (reference sequence). The V end lost 5 bases, the J end lost 6 bases, and 10 bases lay between the germline ends. CDR3 sequence reads: CASSRTPDGYTF. The CDR3 DNA reads TGTGCCAGCAGCCGGACCCCGGATGGCTACACCTTC. Full variable domain (rest looked up from reference TRBV7-9 and TRBJ1-2): DTGVSQNPRHKITKRGQNVTFRCDPISEHNRLYWYRQTLGQGPEFLTYFQNEAQLEKSRLLSDRFSAERPKGSFSTLEIQRTEQGDSAMYLCASSRTPDGYTFGSGTRLTVV.

The table lists this clonotype with a few counts. V usage is TRBV30 and J usage is TRBJ1-1, with D maybe TRBD1 (5 bases). Trimming took 7 bases from V and 4 from J, leaving 10 bases between them. The CDR3 consists of 11 residues. From germline, CDR1 is GTSNPN and CDR2 SVGIG (reference sequence). CDR3 sequence (DNA): TGTGCCTTCGAAGGGACCACTGAAGCTTTCTTT. Translation gives CAFEGTTEAFF.